The 32 T cell receptor beta chains reported below all come from one sample, sequenced in a study of Tregs in tolerant kidney transplant recipients. Produced via immunoSEQ multiplex PCR; TCRdb's table is partial and in-frame only. This table holds 48,000 or so clones. Source: CD4+ T cells from blood, taken before the transplant. Receptor source: a human donor who received a combined kidney and bone marrow transplant.

As regards this clone: The CDR3 extends 3 residues past the end of the read, so its final part is completed from the germline J gene. The rearrangement joins TRBV20-1 to TRBJ2-7, with 11 nucleotides matching TRBD2. CDR1 is DFQATT and CDR2 is SNEGSKA in the germline V gene (reference sequence). This CDR3 region has 16 residues. CDR3 DNA (partial): TGCAGGGGGGCTGGGGCTAGCGGGAGGTCTTGGGACGAG. This gives the protein CRGAGASGRSWDE. The whole CDR3 sequence is CRGAGASGRSWDEQYF.

With regard to this clone: The missing CDR3 end, 3 residues past where the read stops, is filled in from the germline J gene. The V and J genes are TRBV11-1 and TRBJ2-7; TRBD1 agrees at 8 bases. The CDR3 sequence is 14 residues long. V gave up 6 bases and J gave up 0 bases; unmatched junction bases: 4. Germline CDR1 reads SGHAT; CDR2 reads FQDESV (reference sequence). The part of the CDR3 DNA that was read is TGTGCCAGCAGTCCGGACAGGGCCTCCTACGAG. Its protein is CASSPDRASYE. The CDR3 reads in full as CASSPDRASYEQYF.

Note on this clone: The sequence runs out 3 residues before the end of the CDR3; the remainder is reconstructed from the germline J gene. The chain uses TRBV6-1 and TRBJ2-5; D possibly corresponds to TRBD2 (6 bases). CDR1 and CDR2 from the germline V gene are MNHNS and SASEGT. The V gene lost 1 base and the J gene lost 1 base, with 7 bases spanning the gap. The CDR3 totals 14 residues. The CDR3 region is CASSEGGVQETQYF. CDR3 DNA (partial): TGTGCCAGCAGTGAAGGGGGGGTCCAAGAGACC.

As to this clone: The read stops 3 residues short of the end of the CDR3; the missing end is completed from the germline J gene. V gene TRBV20-1 combines with J gene TRBJ1-1, with unresolved D. This CDR3 contains 11 residues. CDR1 is DFQATT, CDR2 SNEGSKA, per germline (reference sequence). The V gene lost 6 bases and the J gene lost 1 base, with 6 bases spanning the gap. The CDR3 reads CSAEGNTEAFF. The CDR3 bases that were read are TGCAGTGCAGAGGGGAACACTGAA.

In the case of this clone: The CDR3 is cut off 3 residues early in the read; its end comes from the germline J gene. The chain combines TRBV6-4 with TRBJ2-1; the match to TRBD2 covers 9 bases. CDR1 and CDR2 from the germline V gene are MRHNA and SNTAGT. Trimming removed 8 bases from V and 9 bases from J; junction bases left unmatched: 8. There are 13 residues in the CDR3. CDR3: CASAREGQGEQFF. The CDR3 bases that were read are TGTGCCAGCGCGCGGGAGGGCCAAGGTGAG.

As for this clone: The read terminates 3 residues before the CDR3 end, so the remaining end is supplied by the germline J gene. The V and J genes are TRBV5-6 and TRBJ2-7; 10 bases are a match to TRBD2. V trimming: 4 bases; J trimming: 3 bases; junction bases outside the gene matches: 4. Germline V lookup: CDR1 SGHDT, CDR2 YYEEEE. The CDR3 extends over 14 amino acids. The CDR3 loop is CASSGGLAVYEQYF. Partial CDR3 DNA: TGTGCCAGCAGCGGAGGACTAGCGGTCTACGAG.

As for this clone: The missing CDR3 end, 3 residues past where the read stops, is filled in from the germline J gene. The chain is built from TRBV18 and TRBJ1-2; D perhaps matches TRBD1 (6 bases). Trimming stripped 3 bases from V and 6 bases from J, with 20 bases between. Germline values: CDR1 KGHSH, CDR2 LQKENI. This CDR3 has 16 amino acids. CDR3 DNA, as far as it was read: TGTGCCAGCTCACCTTCCTCGCAGGGGCTAATGGATGGC. Amino acid sequence: CASSPSSQGLMDG. From start to end, the CDR3 is CASSPSSQGLMDGYTF.

Details on this clone: With the read ending 3 residues before the CDR3 end, the germline J gene is used to fill in that end. The V call is TRBV30, the J call TRBJ2-3; 11 nucleotides line up with TRBD2. Looked up from germline, CDR1 is GTSNPN and CDR2 is SVGIG (reference sequence). The CDR3 runs to 16 residues. Losses at the gene ends were 7 bases for V and 6 bases for J; bases not matched to a gene: 15. The CDR3 bases that were read are TGTGCCTACCGAAGGGGGCTAGCGGGAGGTGGGGATACG. This sequence encodes CAYRRGLAGGGDT. The whole CDR3 sequence is CAYRRGLAGGGDTQYF.

A remark on this clone: Read sequence stops 3 residues before the CDR3 end, and the germline J gene provides the missing end. The rearrangement joins TRBV30 to TRBJ1-2; D is possibly TRBD1 (6 bases). V lost 0 bases, J lost 7 bases, and 6 bases lay in between. The CDR3 has 11 residues. Germline CDR1 GTSNPN, CDR2 SVGIG (reference sequence). The CDR3 sequence: CAWSVQGGYTF. The DNA read from the CDR3 is TGTGCCTGGAGTGTACAGGGTGGC.

With respect to this clone: From the germline J gene comes the end of the CDR3, since the read stops 3 residues before it. The V gene is TRBV7-2, the J gene TRBJ2-5, with D possibly TRBD1 on 5 matching bases. Trimming left V 1 base short and J 4 bases short, with 13 bases between. Germline V lookup: CDR1 SGHTA, CDR2 FQGNSA. This CDR3 has 15 amino acids. The part of the CDR3 DNA that was read is TGTGCCAGCAGCTTAGGAGGCCCAGGGCGAGAGACC. It codes for CASSLGGPGRET. The entire CDR3 is CASSLGGPGRETQYF.

About this clone: Coverage ceases 3 residues before the CDR3 finishes, and the germline J gene fills in the end. The gene calls are TRBV20-1 and TRBJ2-5; 12 positions agree with TRBD2. Trimming took 6 bases from V and 4 from J; bases not matched to a gene: 6. There are 14 residues in the CDR3. CDR1 is DFQATT, CDR2 SNEGSKA, per germline (reference sequence). Partial CDR3 DNA: TGCAGTGCCCGAGGACTAGCGGGATTAGAGACC. Encoded protein: CSARGLAGLET. In full, the CDR3 reads CSARGLAGLETQYF.

Details on this clone: The CDR3 goes on 3 residues after the read ends, and that part is filled in from the germline J gene. The rearrangement uses TRBV20-1 and TRBJ1-5; 8 nucleotides line up with TRBD1. CDR1 and CDR2 from the germline V gene are DFQATT and SNEGSKA (reference sequence). J lost 5 bases, V lost 6 bases, and 6 bases had no gene match. The CDR3 length is 13 residues. CDR3 DNA, as far as it was read: TGCAGTGCCCAAGAACAGGGGGATCAGCCC. The encoded protein is CSAQEQGDQP. The complete CDR3 sequence is CSAQEQGDQPQHF.

On this clone: Read sequence stops 3 residues before the CDR3 end, and the germline J gene provides the missing end. The chain is built from TRBV29-1 and TRBJ2-1; 9 bases fit TRBD1. The CDR3 sequence is 12 residues long. After removal of 7 bases from V and 8 bases from J, the junction contained 6 bases not matched to a gene. Germline values: CDR1 SQVTM, CDR2 ANQGSEA. CDR3 DNA (partial): TGCAGCGCGAGGACAGGGGTCCATGAG. It codes for CSARTGVHE. The whole CDR3 region reads CSARTGVHEQFF.

A remark on this clone: The read ends 3 residues shy of where the CDR3 ends; the end is completed using the germline J gene. This chain connects TRBV5-1 to TRBJ2-7; 14 bases match TRBD2. The V segment lost 6 bases and the J segment 5 bases; nucleotides outside the gene matches: 4. Germline V gives CDR1 SGHRS, CDR2 YFSETQ. This CDR3 contains 14 residues. Incomplete CDR3 DNA: TGCGCCAGCAAAGGGACTAGCGGGAGCGACGAG. Amino acid sequence: CASKGTSGSDE. The whole CDR3 sequence reads CASKGTSGSDEQYF. Full variable domain (rest looked up from reference TRBV5-1 and TRBJ2-7): KAGVTQTPRYLIKTRGQQVTLSCSPISGHRSVSWYQQTPGQGLQFLFEYFSETQRNKGNFPGRFSGRQFSNSRSEMNVSTLELGDSALYLCASKGTSGSDEQYFGPGTRLTVT.

The chain's CDR3 is CAIAGGSADTQYF. The sequenced part of the CDR3 DNA is TGTGCCATCGCCGGGGGGAGTGCGGATACG. V usage is TRBV2 and J usage is TRBJ2-3, with 7 bases that match TRBD2. Sequencing ends 3 residues short of the CDR3 end; the germline J gene provides the rest. V dropped 10 bases and J dropped 6; count of bases not matched to a gene: 10. The CDR3 is 13 amino acids. CDR1 SNHLY and CDR2 FYNNEI come from the germline V gene.

About this clone itself: The CDR3 end lies 3 residues beyond the end of the read and is filled in from the germline J gene. V is TRBV11-3 and J is TRBJ2-3; possible D gene TRBD2, 5 bases. The V end was cut by 5 bases, the J end by 2 bases, with 14 bases between. Germline V gives CDR1 SGHNT, CDR2 YENEEA. The CDR3 covers 15 residues. The sequenced part of the CDR3 DNA is TGTGCCAGCAGCATAAGCGGAGTTAACACAGATACG. This sequence encodes CASSISGVNTDT. The entire CDR3 protein is CASSISGVNTDTQYF.

Worth noting for this clone: The read comes to an end 3 residues before the CDR3 does, leaving the germline J gene to fill in the end. The chain combines TRBV5-5 with TRBJ2-7; D is unresolved. The CDR3 loop spans 13 amino acids. The V and J ends lost 4 bases and 2 bases respectively, with 10 bases between them. Germline CDR1 and CDR2: SGHKS and YYEKEE (reference sequence). CDR3 amino acids: CASSQTWPYEQYF. The sequenced part of the CDR3 DNA is TGTGCCAGCAGCCAGACTTGGCCCTACGAG.

For this clone: The CDR3 goes on 3 residues after the read ends, and that part is filled in from the germline J gene. This sequence joins TRBV5-1 and TRBJ2-5, with TRBD1 as a possible D gene (6 bases). V was pared by 4 bases and J by 2 bases, with 18 bases between. There are 16 residues in the CDR3. The germline gives CDR1 SGHRS, CDR2 YFSETQ. This chain's CDR3 is CASSTGQRPWQETQYF. The CDR3 DNA, read in part, is TGCGCCAGCAGCACCGGACAGCGCCCCTGGCAAGAGACC.

As regards this clone: The read ends 3 residues before the CDR3 terminus; that terminus is restored from the germline J gene. The genes are TRBV20-1 and TRBJ2-5, with TRBD1 as a possible D gene (5 bases). Germline CDR1 is DFQATT and CDR2 is SNEGSKA (reference sequence). The CDR3 covers 14 residues. V lost 3 bases, J lost 1 base, and 12 bases lay in between. The CDR3 bases that were read are TGCAGTGCTAGCTTTAAAGGGGTCCAAGAGACC. Protein product: CSASFKGVQET. The full CDR3 sequence reads CSASFKGVQETQYF.

To note about this clone: The read finishes 3 residues shy of the CDR3 end, and the germline J gene is used to complete it. The chain has TRBV20-1 and TRBJ2-3, with 7 bases identical to TRBD1. The germline CDR1 and CDR2 sequences are DFQATT and SNEGSKA (reference sequence). This CDR3 is built from 13 residues. The ends lost 4 bases at V and 3 bases at J; junction bases unmatched: 4. The CDR3 spells CSANRGQTDTQYF. The sequenced CDR3 bases are TGCAGTGCTAATAGGGGGCAAACAGATACG.

On this clone itself: The CDR3 extends 3 residues past the end of the read, so its final part is completed from the germline J gene. V is TRBV5-1 and J is TRBJ2-7; TRBD2 is a possible D gene (5 bases). Per germline, CDR1 SGHRS and CDR2 YFSETQ. The V gene lost 1 base and the J gene lost 4 bases, with 9 bases spanning the gap. This CDR3 is 13 amino acids long. The part of the CDR3 DNA that was read is TGCGCCAGCAGCTTGCTCGGGGATTACGAG. Amino acids: CASSLLGDYE. In full, the CDR3 is CASSLLGDYEQYF. Combining the CDR3 with reference TRBV5-1 and TRBJ2-7 gives the whole variable domain KAGVTQTPRYLIKTRGQQVTLSCSPISGHRSVSWYQQTPGQGLQFLFEYFSETQRNKGNFPGRFSGRQFSNSRSEMNVSTLELGDSALYLCASSLLGDYEQYFGPGTRLTVT.

About this clone itself: The read ends 3 residues early relative to the CDR3; the germline J gene fills the gap. The rearrangement links TRBV20-1 to TRBJ2-1, with 11 bases lining up with TRBD2. The CDR3 is 14 residues long. The germline CDR1 and CDR2 sequences are DFQATT and SNEGSKA (reference sequence). Trimming removed 6 bases from V and 6 bases from J; junction bases left unmatched: 7. The part of the CDR3 DNA that was read is TGCAGTGCAATAGCGGGAGGGCCGGGCAATGAG. Its translation: CSAIAGGPGNE. The entire CDR3 protein is CSAIAGGPGNEQFF.

Worth noting for this clone: The sequenced fragment ends 3 residues before the CDR3 boundary, so the rest is inferred from the germline J gene. The V gene is TRBV5-1, the J gene TRBJ2-7; tentative D call: TRBD1 (5 bases). The CDR3 runs to 14 residues. CDR1 and CDR2 (germline): SGHRS, YFSETQ. The V gene lost 0 bases and the J gene lost 5 bases, with 12 bases spanning the gap. This CDR3 is CASSLADKGDEQYF. The sequenced CDR3 bases are TGCGCCAGCAGCTTGGCCGATAAAGGGGACGAG. Together with reference TRBV5-1 and TRBJ2-7, the CDR3 gives the full variable domain: KAGVTQTPRYLIKTRGQQVTLSCSPISGHRSVSWYQQTPGQGLQFLFEYFSETQRNKGNFPGRFSGRQFSNSRSEMNVSTLELGDSALYLCASSLADKGDEQYFGPGTRLTVT.

Notes on this clone: Sequencing ends 3 residues short of the CDR3 end; the germline J gene provides the rest. J is TRBJ1-1 and V is TRBV18, with 7 bases aligning to TRBD1. CDR3 length equals 14 residues. Germline V gene sequence: CDR1 KGHSH, CDR2 LQKENI. The trim removed 3 bases at V and 5 bases at J, leaving 6 bases unmatched. CDR3 DNA, as far as it was read: TGTGCCAGCTCACCGAACAGGGGTGAGACTGAA. It translates to CASSPNRGETE. The whole CDR3 protein is CASSPNRGETEAFF.

The CDR3 loop reads CASSLGAGGPDEQFF. The part of the CDR3 DNA that was read is TGCGCCAGCAGCTTAGGAGCGGGAGGGCCTGATGAG. The chain links TRBV5-1 to TRBJ2-1, with 10 bases aligning to TRBD2. The CDR3 goes on 3 residues after the read ends, and that part is filled in from the germline J gene. The V segment lost 2 bases and the J segment 8 bases; nucleotides outside the gene matches: 7. The CDR3 is 15 residues long. The germline CDR1 and CDR2 sequences are SGHRS and YFSETQ. The full variable domain, its missing parts supplied by reference TRBV5-1 and TRBJ2-1, is KAGVTQTPRYLIKTRGQQVTLSCSPISGHRSVSWYQQTPGQGLQFLFEYFSETQRNKGNFPGRFSGRQFSNSRSEMNVSTLELGDSALYLCASSLGAGGPDEQFFGPGTRLTVL.

For this clone: Read data end 3 residues before the CDR3 end; the end is taken from the germline J gene. Other nucleotide sequences in the sample specify the same CDR3. The V call is TRBV19, the J call TRBJ2-1, with D maybe TRBD1 (6 bases). V lost 1 base and J 4 bases, leaving 17 bases between the germline ends. The CDR3 length is 17 residues. CDR1 and CDR2 (germline): LNHDA, SQIVND (reference sequence). The CDR3 here is CASSIASRGGGYNEQFF. The sequenced part of the CDR3 DNA is TGTGCCAGTAGTATAGCGAGCAGGGGCGGCGGATACAATGAG.

The CDR3 DNA, read in part, is TGTGCCAGCAGCTTAGGGTTGGCTGAG. Translating gives CASSLGLAE. The CDR3 as a whole reads CASSLGLAEQFF. The J gene is TRBJ2-1, the V gene TRBV7-2, with D uncertain. The read ends 3 residues before the CDR3 terminus; that terminus is restored from the germline J gene. CDR1 SGHTA and CDR2 FQGNSA come from the germline V gene. The CDR3 has 12 amino acids. Trimming left V 1 base short and J 9 bases short, with 7 bases between. Based on the CDR3 plus reference TRBV7-2 and TRBJ2-1, the full variable domain is GAGVSQSPSNKVTEKGKDVELRCDPISGHTALYWYRQSLGQGLEFLIYFQGNSAPDKSGLPSDRFSAERTGGSVSTLTIQRTQQEDSAVYLCASSLGLAEQFFGPGTRLTVL.

To note about this clone: The read gets to within 3 residues of the CDR3 end, and the germline J gene fills in the rest. The chain joins TRBV20-1 to TRBJ2-3; no clear D gene. Per germline, CDR1 DFQATT and CDR2 SNEGSKA (reference sequence). The CDR3 is made up of 14 amino acids. The ends were cut back, 5 bases at V and 0 bases at J, with 12 bases in the middle. CDR3 amino acids: CSAPKPASTDTQYF. Incomplete CDR3 DNA: TGCAGTGCTCCGAAGCCCGCTAGCACAGATACG.

Remarks on this clone: The missing CDR3 end, 3 residues past where the read stops, is filled in from the germline J gene. The chain joins TRBV5-1 to TRBJ2-5; 10 bases are a match to TRBD2. In germline, CDR1 is SGHRS, CDR2 YFSETQ. J was trimmed by 5 bases and V by 3 bases; bases with no gene match: 4. The CDR3 runs 14 residues. CDR3 DNA, as far as it was read: TGCGCCAGCAGCTGGGGACTAGCGTTTGAGACC. Translation gives CASSWGLAFET. From start to end, the CDR3 is CASSWGLAFETQYF.

As to this clone: From the germline J gene comes the end of the CDR3, since the read stops 3 residues before it. V gene TRBV6-1 combines with J gene TRBJ2-7; 10 bases are shared with TRBD1. Germline CDR1 and CDR2: MNHNS and SASEGT. The CDR3 has 15 residues. V lost 3 bases and J lost 6; bases outside the gene matches: 8. The CDR3 loop reads CASSDKGQGFGEQYF. The CDR3 bases that were read are TGTGCCAGCAGTGATAAGGGACAGGGGTTCGGCGAG.

Of note for this clone: Sequencing ends 3 residues short of the CDR3 end; the germline J gene provides the rest. The gene calls are TRBV20-1 and TRBJ2-3; D gene unclear. The CDR3 has 10 residues. V gave up 2 bases and J gave up 6 bases, with 3 bases separating them. The germline CDR1 and CDR2 sequences are DFQATT and SNEGSKA (reference sequence). The CDR3 loop is CSARRDTQYF. CDR3 bases read: TGCAGTGCTAGAAGGGATACG.

Concerning this clone itself: The sequence runs out 3 residues before the end of the CDR3; the remainder is reconstructed from the germline J gene. J is TRBJ2-1 and V is TRBV11-2; perhaps TRBD2 as D (6 bases). Germline V gene sequence: CDR1 SGHAT, CDR2 FQNNGV. The CDR3 runs 12 residues. The germline V and J ends were trimmed by 3 bases and 9 bases, with 9 bases remaining between them. CDR3 protein: CASSFGGVEQFF. Partial CDR3 DNA: TGTGCCAGCAGCTTCGGGGGTGTTGAG.